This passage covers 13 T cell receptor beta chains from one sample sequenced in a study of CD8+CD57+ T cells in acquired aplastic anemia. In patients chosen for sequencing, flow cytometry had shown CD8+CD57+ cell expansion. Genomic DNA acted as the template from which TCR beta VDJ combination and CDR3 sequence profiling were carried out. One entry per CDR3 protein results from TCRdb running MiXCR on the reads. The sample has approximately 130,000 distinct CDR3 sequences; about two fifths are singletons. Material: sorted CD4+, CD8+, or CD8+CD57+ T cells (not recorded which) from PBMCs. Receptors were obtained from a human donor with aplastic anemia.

The DNA for the CDR3 is TGCAGCGCGAACCCGGGAGGGACGGCCCAGCATTTT. It translates to CSANPGGTAQHF. The rearrangement links TRBV29-1 to TRBJ1-5, with TRBD1 as a possible D gene (5 bases). Looked up from germline, CDR1 is SQVTM and CDR2 is ANQGSEA. The CDR3 length is 12 residues. The ends were cut back, 7 bases at V and 11 bases at J, with 18 bases in the middle.

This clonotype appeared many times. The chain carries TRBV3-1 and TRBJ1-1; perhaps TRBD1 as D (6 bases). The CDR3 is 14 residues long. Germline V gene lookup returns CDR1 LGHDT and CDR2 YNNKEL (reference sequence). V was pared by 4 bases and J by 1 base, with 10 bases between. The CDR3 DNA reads TGTGCCAGCAGCCCGGGACATAGGAACACTGAAGCTTTCTTT. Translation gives CASSPGHRNTEAFF.

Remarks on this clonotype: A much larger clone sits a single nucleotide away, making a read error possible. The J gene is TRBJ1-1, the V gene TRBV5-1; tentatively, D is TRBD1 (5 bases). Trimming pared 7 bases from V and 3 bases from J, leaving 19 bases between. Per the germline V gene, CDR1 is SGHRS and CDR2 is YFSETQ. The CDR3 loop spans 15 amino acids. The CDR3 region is CASSIGAISDTEAFF. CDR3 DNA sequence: TGCGCCAGCTCTATCGGGGCGATATCAGACACTGAAGCTTTCTTT.

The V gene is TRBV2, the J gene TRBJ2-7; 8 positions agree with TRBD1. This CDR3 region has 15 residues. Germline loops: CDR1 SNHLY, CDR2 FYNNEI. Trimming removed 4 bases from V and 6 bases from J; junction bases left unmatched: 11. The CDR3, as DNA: TGTGCCAGCAGTGCCGGACAGGGAATGGTCCCCGAGCAGTACTTC. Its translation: CASSAGQGMVPEQYF.

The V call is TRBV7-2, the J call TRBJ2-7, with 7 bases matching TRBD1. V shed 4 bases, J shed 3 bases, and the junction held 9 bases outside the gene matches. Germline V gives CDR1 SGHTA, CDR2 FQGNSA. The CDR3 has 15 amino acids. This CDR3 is CASSSPTGSGYEQYF. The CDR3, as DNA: TGTGCCAGCAGCTCCCCGACAGGGTCAGGCTACGAGCAGTACTTC.

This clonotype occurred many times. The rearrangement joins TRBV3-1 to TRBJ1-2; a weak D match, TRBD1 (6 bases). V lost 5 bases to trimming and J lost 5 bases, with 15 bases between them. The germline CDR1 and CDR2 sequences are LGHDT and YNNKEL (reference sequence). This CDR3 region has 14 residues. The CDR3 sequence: CASSMRTARYGYTF. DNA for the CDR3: TGTGCCAGCAGCATGAGGACAGCGAGGTATGGCTACACCTTC.

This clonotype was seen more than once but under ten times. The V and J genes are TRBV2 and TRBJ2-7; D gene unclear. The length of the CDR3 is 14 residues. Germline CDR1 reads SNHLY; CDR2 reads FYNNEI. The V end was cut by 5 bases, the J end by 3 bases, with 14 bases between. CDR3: CASSYEETNYEQYF. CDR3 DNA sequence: TGTGCCAGCAGTTACGAAGAAACCAACTACGAGCAGTACTTC. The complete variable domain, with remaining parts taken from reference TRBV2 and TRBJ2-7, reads EPEVTQTPSHQVTQMGQEVILRCVPISNHLYFYWYRQILGQKVEFLVSFYNNEISEKSEIFDDQFSVERPDGSNFTLKIRSTKLEDSAMYFCASSYEETNYEQYFGPGTRLTVT.

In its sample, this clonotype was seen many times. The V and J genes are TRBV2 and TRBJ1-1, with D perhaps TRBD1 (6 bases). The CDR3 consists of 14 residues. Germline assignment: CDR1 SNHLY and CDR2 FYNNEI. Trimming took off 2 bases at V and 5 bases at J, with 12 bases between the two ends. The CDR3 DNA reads TGTGCCAGCAGTGAACAGGGGATTGGGACTGAAGCTTTCTTT. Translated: CASSEQGIGTEAFF. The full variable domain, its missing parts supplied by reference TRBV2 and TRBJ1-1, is EPEVTQTPSHQVTQMGQEVILRCVPISNHLYFYWYRQILGQKVEFLVSFYNNEISEKSEIFDDQFSVERPDGSNFTLKIRSTKLEDSAMYFCASSEQGIGTEAFFGQGTRLTVV.

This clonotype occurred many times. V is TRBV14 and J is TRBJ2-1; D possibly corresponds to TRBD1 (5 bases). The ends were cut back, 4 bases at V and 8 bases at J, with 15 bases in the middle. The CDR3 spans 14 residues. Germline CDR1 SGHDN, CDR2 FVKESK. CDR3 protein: CASSRGLTWDEQFF. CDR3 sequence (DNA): TGTGCCAGCAGCCGGGGCCTGACCTGGGATGAGCAGTTCTTC.

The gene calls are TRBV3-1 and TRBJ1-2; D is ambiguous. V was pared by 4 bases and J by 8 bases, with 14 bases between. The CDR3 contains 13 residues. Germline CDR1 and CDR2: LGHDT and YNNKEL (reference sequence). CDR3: CASSPGRDSGYTF. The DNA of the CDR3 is TGTGCCAGCAGCCCCGGGCGGGATTCAGGCTACACCTTC.

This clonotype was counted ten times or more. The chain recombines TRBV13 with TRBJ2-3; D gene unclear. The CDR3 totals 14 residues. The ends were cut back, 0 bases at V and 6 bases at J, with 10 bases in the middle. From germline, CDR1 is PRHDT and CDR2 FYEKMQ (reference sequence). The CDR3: CASSLGPLGDTQYF. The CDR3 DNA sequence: TGTGCCAGCAGCTTAGGTCCCCTTGGGGATACGCAGTATTTT.

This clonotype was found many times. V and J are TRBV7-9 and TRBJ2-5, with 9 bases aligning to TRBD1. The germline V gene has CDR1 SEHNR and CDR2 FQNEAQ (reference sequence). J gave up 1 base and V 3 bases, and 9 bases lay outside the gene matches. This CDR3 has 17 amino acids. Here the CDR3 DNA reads TGTGCCAGCAGCTTGGCCCCGGGACAGGGTTCCCAAGAGACCCAGTACTTC. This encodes CASSLAPGQGSQETQYF.

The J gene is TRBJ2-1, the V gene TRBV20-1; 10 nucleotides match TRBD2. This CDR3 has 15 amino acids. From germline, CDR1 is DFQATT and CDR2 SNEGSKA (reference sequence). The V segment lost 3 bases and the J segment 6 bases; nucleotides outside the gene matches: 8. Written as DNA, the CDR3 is TGCAGTGCTAGCCGCAGCGGGGGGGCCTTCAATGAGCAGTTCTTC. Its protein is CSASRSGGAFNEQFF.